This is a list of T cell receptor beta chains from one sample in a study of shared clonotypes between healthy human individuals. Clones were read by immunoSEQ multiplex PCR, and TCRdb kept only the in-frame ones, dropping some. The sample holds roughly 1,500,000 clones; 95% to 99% are singletons and the top ten take approximately 0.44%. Sequencing was carried out using naive CD4+ T cells sorted from blood. These receptors came from a man aged 25 to 45 in good health. CDR3s include the opening cysteine and the closing phenylalanine or tryptophan. The D gene is left open where the match is weak. Size is stated for part of the rows, as once, few or many counts, or as a class when the clone is expanded.

V gene	clone size	J gene	D gene	CDR3 protein	CDR3 DNA
TRBV18	NA	TRBJ2-7	NA	CASSPPGAGTYEQYF	TGTGCCAGCTCACCACCGGGGGCAGGAACCTACGAGCAGTACTTC
TRBV19	NA	TRBJ2-1	TRBD2	CASSPLAGVGNEQFF	TGTGCCAGTAGTCCACTAGCGGGAGTTGGGAATGAGCAGTTCTTC
TRBV7-2	NA	TRBJ1-1	NA	CASNGGGAEAFF	TGTGCCAGCAACGGGGGCGGGGCTGAAGCTTTCTTT
TRBV7-2	NA	TRBJ2-7	TRBD1	CASSSRTGAYEQYF	TGTGCCAGCAGCTCACGGACAGGAGCCTACGAGCAGTACTTC
TRBV27	once	TRBJ2-6	NA	CASTTRVLGANVLTF	TGTGCCAGCACCACAAGAGTACTCGGGGCCAACGTCCTGACTTTC
TRBV9	NA	TRBJ2-5	NA	CASSIRPVETQYF	TGTGCCAGCAGCATCCGCCCCGTGGAGACCCAGTACTTC
TRBV29-1	NA	TRBJ2-1	NA	CSVEGARGNEQFF	TGCAGCGTTGAGGGGGCTCGGGGCAATGAGCAGTTCTTC
TRBV18	NA	TRBJ1-2	NA	CASSPPRGDGGDGYTF	TGTGCCAGCTCACCACCGAGGGGGGATGGAGGCGACGGCTACACCTTC
TRBV9	NA	TRBJ1-1	NA	CASNRAGVTEAFF	TGTGCCAGCAATCGCGCAGGGGTCACTGAAGCTTTCTTT
TRBV28	NA	TRBJ2-2	NA	CASIVGVNTGELFF	TGTGCCAGCATCGTCGGGGTAAACACCGGGGAGCTGTTTTTT
TRBV19	once	TRBJ1-5	NA	CASMVNPGNQPQHF	TGTGCCAGTATGGTGAACCCCGGCAATCAGCCCCAGCATTTT
TRBV30	NA	TRBJ2-2	NA	CAWSSWDSHGELFF	TGTGCCTGGAGTTCATGGGACTCCCACGGGGAGCTGTTTTTT
TRBV6-1	NA	TRBJ2-5	TRBD2	CVGGATQETQYF	TGTGTCGGGGGGGCGACTCAAGAGACCCAGTACTTC
TRBV27	NA	TRBJ2-7	TRBD1	CASSVRDSFYEQYF	TGTGCCAGCAGCGTCCGGGACAGTTTTTACGAGCAGTACTTC
TRBV27	NA	TRBJ1-2	NA	CASRAPGEGVYGYTF	TGTGCCAGCAGAGCCCCGGGCGAGGGTGTCTATGGCTACACCTTC
TRBV5-1	few	TRBJ1-1	TRBD1	CASSLVTGETEAFF	TGCGCCAGCAGCTTGGTGACAGGGGAAACTGAAGCTTTCTTT
TRBV7-2	NA	TRBJ1-2	NA	CASSLALRTAPSNYGYTF	TGTGCCAGCAGCTTAGCGCTTAGGACAGCCCCCTCTAACTATGGCTACACCTTC
TRBV6-6	NA	TRBJ1-1	NA	CASSSPNQGGDTEAFF	TGTGCCAGCAGTTCCCCCAACCAGGGTGGGGACACTGAAGCTTTCTTT
TRBV18	NA	TRBJ2-7	NA	CASSDRQIYEQYF	TGTGCCAGCTCCGACAGACAGATCTACGAGCAGTACTTC
TRBV28	NA	TRBJ1-2	NA	CATGLIWDYGYTF	TGTGCCACCGGACTAATTTGGGACTATGGCTACACCTTC
TRBV9	NA	TRBJ1-4	TRBD1	CASSVAPQGASEKLFF	TGTGCCAGCAGCGTAGCCCCCCAGGGGGCGAGTGAAAAACTGTTTTTT
TRBV18	NA	TRBJ1-4	NA	CASSPRETNNEKLFF	TGTGCCAGCTCACCCCGAGAGACGAATAATGAAAAACTGTTTTTT
TRBV4-3	NA	TRBJ2-1	TRBD2	CASSQGVTSGSYNEQFF	TGCGCCAGCAGCCAAGGTGTGACTAGCGGGAGCTACAATGAGCAGTTCTTC
TRBV10-3	NA	TRBJ2-1	TRBD2	CAIRPGLAGGKGEQFF	TGTGCCATCAGGCCGGGACTAGCGGGAGGTAAGGGTGAGCAGTTCTTC